This entry concerns a single TCR beta chain. Its antigen remains unknown. TCRdb's table, derived via immunoSEQ multiplex PCR, lists solely in-frame clones and lacks some. This table holds some 60,000 clones, roughly four fifths found once. This sample stems from a study of a mutant IDH1 vaccine in newly diagnosed glioma. Study background: Vaccines began 4-6 weeks after radiotherapy alone, or with temozolomide cycles. Treated patients showed a male proportion of approximately 62%, a female proportion of about 40%, and a mean age of approximately 40 years. Most patients had received both radiotherapy and temozolomide, the prior options being radiotherapy, temozolomide, or both.

The study, taken as a whole, reports: Immune responses induced by the vaccine were seen in just over 90% of patients, spanning multiple MHC alleles.

The CDR3 length is 16 residues. Germline-derived CDR1 and CDR2 are SNHLY and FYNNEI. The germline V and J ends were trimmed by 1 base and 4 bases, with 13 bases remaining between them. Documented time point: week 11, during vaccination. It was 300 ug of mutant IDH1 20-mer peptide that made up each vaccine dose, given with topical imiquimod. This receptor was obtained from a man younger than 40 with glioma. The J gene is TRBJ2-2, the V gene TRBV2; a possible D gene is TRBD2 (5 bases). The sequences come from PBMCs, collected from a glioma patient whose treatment included an IDH1 peptide vaccine. The CDR3 DNA reads TGTGCCAGCAGTGAAGTGAGGGTGTCGGGCACCGGGGAGCTGTTTTTT. Amino acid sequence: CASSEVRVSGTGELFF.